Listed below are T cell receptor beta chains from one sample, sequenced in a study of cytomegalovirus exposure and HLA in healthy donors. Generated by immunoSEQ multiplex PCR, the TCRdb table keeps only in-frame clones and is missing some. The sample lists tens of thousands of clones; 78% were seen once. The sample was PBMCs. All receptors come from a woman aged 35 to 49 in good health and CMV-seronegative. CDR3s include the opening cysteine and the closing phenylalanine or tryptophan. The D gene is left open where the match is weak. Some rows have no size entry. The others give once, few or many, or a class for an expanded clone.

d_gene,v_gene,j_gene,abundance,CDR3nt,CDR3aa
TRBD1,TRBV11-1,TRBJ1-1,few,TGTGCCAGCAGCTTAGGAGGACAGGGGGAAGCTTTCTTT,CASSLGGQGEAFF
NA,TRBV5-1,TRBJ1-1,few,TGCGCCAGCAGCTTGACAGGGCAAAACACTGAAGCTTTCTTT,CASSLTGQNTEAFF
TRBD2,TRBV15,TRBJ2-1,NA,TGTGCCACCAGCCGGGCGGGAGGGTTTTATGAGCAGTTCTTC,CATSRAGGFYEQFF
NA,TRBV5-4,TRBJ2-2,NA,TGTGCCAGCAGCTTGGTCAGGGGAAGGAACACCGGGGAGCTGTTTTTT,CASSLVRGRNTGELFF
NA,TRBV27,TRBJ2-3,once,TGTGCCAGCAGTTTATCACCTACAGGGATGGGGGCAAAAGATACGCAGTATTTT,CASSLSPTGMGAKDTQYF
TRBD2,TRBV15,TRBJ2-7,NA,TGTGCCACCAGCAGACTGACTAGCGGGAGAGAGCAGTACTTC,CATSRLTSGREQYF
NA,TRBV19,TRBJ1-5,NA,TGTGCCAGTACCCTTTCCGGGGGTAGCAATCAGCCCCAGCATTTT,CASTLSGGSNQPQHF
TRBD1,TRBV7-9,TRBJ2-7,NA,TGTGCCAGCAGCCGTCCCGTGGGACAGGTATACGAGCAGTACTTC,CASSRPVGQVYEQYF
NA,TRBV5-1,TRBJ1-1,NA,TGCGCCAGCAGCTTGGGGCCGAACACTGAAGCTTTCTTT,CASSLGPNTEAFF
NA,TRBV6-1,TRBJ2-2,few,TGTGCCACCAGTGAGGGGCGCGTCACCGGGGAGCTGTTTTTT,CATSEGRVTGELFF
NA,TRBV30,TRBJ2-7,NA,TGTGCCCGAGGTTCCTCCTCCTACGAGCAGTACTTC,CARGSSSYEQYF
NA,TRBV11-3,TRBJ1-4,NA,TGTGCCAGCAGCCACCCTGGGCCCCCAAATGAAAAACTGTTTTTT,CASSHPGPPNEKLFF
NA,TRBV18,TRBJ2-1,NA,TGTGCCAGCTCCCCCCCAGGGTCCTACAATGAGCAGTTCTTC,CASSPPGSYNEQFF
NA,TRBV29-1,TRBJ2-7,NA,TGCAGCGTTTCCGGGGTGGAGGGTCCCTACGAGCAGTACTTC,CSVSGVEGPYEQYF
TRBD1,TRBV9,TRBJ2-1,NA,TGTGCCAGCAGCGTAGTTGCAGGGACAGGGTCGTATCAGCAGTTCTTC,CASSVVAGTGSYQQFF
NA,TRBV27,TRBJ1-6,once,TGTGCCAGCAGATTTACCTATAATTCACCCCTCCACTTT,CASRFTYNSPLHF
TRBD2,TRBV7-9,TRBJ2-1,once,TGTGCCAGCAGCCCCCCGGGACTAGCGGATTACAATGAGCAGTTCTTC,CASSPPGLADYNEQFF
NA,TRBV19,TRBJ2-3,NA,TGTGCCAGTAGCGTCGCTTTGGCCCTGGGCACAGATACGCAGTATTTT,CASSVALALGTDTQYF
TRBD2,TRBV27,TRBJ2-1,NA,TGTGCCAGCAGTTTTAATGGCGGGAGAAATGAGCAGTTCTTC,CASSFNGGRNEQFF
NA,TRBV6-1,TRBJ1-2,NA,TGTGCCACCACACGGAGTGTAGACTATGGCTACACCTTC,CATTRSVDYGYTF
NA,TRBV27,TRBJ2-7,large,TGTGCCAGCGGGCCGCCCTACGAGCAGTACTTC,CASGPPYEQYF
NA,TRBV19,TRBJ1-1,NA,TGTGCCAGTAGAGTGAGAGAGAACACTGAAGCTTTCTTT,CASRVRENTEAFF
NA,TRBV5-6,TRBJ2-7,NA,TGTGCCAGCAGGACATCCCTCTTGCGTGCCTACGAGCAGTACTTC,CASRTSLLRAYEQYF
NA,TRBV7-2,TRBJ1-1,NA,TGTGCCAGCAGCTTAGGGACAGAGATTATGAACACTGAAGCTTTCTTT,CASSLGTEIMNTEAFF
TRBD2,TRBV5-1,TRBJ2-5,NA,TGCGCCAGCAGCCCCGTTCCGGCGGGAGGGCCTGAGACCCAGTACTTC,CASSPVPAGGPETQYF
NA,TRBV28,TRBJ1-1,NA,TGTGCCAGCAGTTTCCTAAACTCGAACACTGAAGCTTTCTTT,CASSFLNSNTEAFF
TRBD1,TRBV4-1,TRBJ2-5,few,TGCGCCAGCAGCCAACCCGGGACAGGGGGCTATGAGACCCAGTACTTC,CASSQPGTGGYETQYF
NA,TRBV27,TRBJ1-2,once,TGTGCCAGCAGTCCCTCTTCAGGGGGCTACACCTTC,CASSPSSGGYTF
NA,TRBV5-6,TRBJ1-2,NA,TGTGCCAGCAGCTCCCTGACGGATATGGTGGAGCTCTCTGGCTACACCTTC,CASSSLTDMVELSGYTF
NA,TRBV7-2,TRBJ2-3,NA,TGTGCCAGCAGCTTAGGAAGCACGGGAGCGGGGCAGTATTTT,CASSLGSTGAGQYF
NA,TRBV19,TRBJ2-7,NA,TGTGCCAGTAGTCCCTCCTGGGAGTCTTACGAGCAGTACTTC,CASSPSWESYEQYF
NA,TRBV28,TRBJ2-4,NA,TGTGCCAGCAGTTTAGTCGGACAATTAGCCAAAAACATTCAGTACTTC,CASSLVGQLAKNIQYF
NA,TRBV18,TRBJ1-3,NA,TGTGCCAGCTCACCCCAAATTCGGTCTGGAAACACCATATATTTT,CASSPQIRSGNTIYF
NA,TRBV29-1,TRBJ1-3,once,TGCAGCGTGGGACTCGGAAACACCATATATTTT,CSVGLGNTIYF
TRBD1,TRBV7-9,TRBJ2-3,NA,TGTGCCAGCAGTTCATCGGGACAGGGATTAACAGATACGCAGTATTTT,CASSSSGQGLTDTQYF
NA,TRBV6-5,TRBJ2-7,NA,TGTGCCAGCAGTTACTCGCAGGGCCTTTCCTCCTACGAGCAGTACTTC,CASSYSQGLSSYEQYF
NA,TRBV27,TRBJ2-2,NA,TGTGCCAGCAGTTTATCGGCCGCGAACACCGGGGAGCTGTTTTTT,CASSLSAANTGELFF
TRBD1,TRBV11-2,TRBJ1-1,NA,TGTGCCAGCAGCGCCCAGGGGGCGCGGAACACTGAAGCTTTCTTT,CASSAQGARNTEAFF
TRBD2,TRBV11-1,TRBJ2-1,NA,TGTGCCAGCAGCCGGACTAGCGGGAGTTATAATGAGCAGTTCTTC,CASSRTSGSYNEQFF
TRBD2,TRBV6-6,TRBJ2-2,NA,TGTGCCAGCACCGGACTAGCGGGAGGTGATAGGGAGCTGTTTTTT,CASTGLAGGDRELFF
TRBD1,TRBV28,TRBJ2-7,NA,TGTGCCAGCAGTCCACAAGGGGACAGGTTATTCGAGCAGTACTTC,CASSPQGDRLFEQYF
NA,TRBV6-4,TRBJ2-1,few,TGTGCCAGCAGTGGGGAGGGAGGGGGCTACAATGAGCAGTTCTTC,CASSGEGGGYNEQFF
TRBD1,TRBV5-8,TRBJ2-7,NA,TGTGCCAGCAGCTTGGGGACAGGGGCACGGGACGAGCAGTACTTC,CASSLGTGARDEQYF
NA,TRBV4-2,TRBJ2-5,once,TGTGCCAGCAGCCAAGCCGCAGCGGGGACCCAGTACTTC,CASSQAAAGTQYF
TRBD2,TRBV19,TRBJ2-1,NA,TGTGCCAGTAGTACTAGCGGGAGGTGGAATGAGCAGTTCTTC,CASSTSGRWNEQFF
NA,TRBV5-4,TRBJ2-7,NA,TGTGCCAGCAGCTTGGCCAGTTCCTACGAGCAGTACTTC,CASSLASSYEQYF
NA,TRBV2,TRBJ1-6,NA,TGTGCCAGCAGTGAATCTAAGGGGGCCTATAATTCACCCCTCCACTTT,CASSESKGAYNSPLHF
NA,TRBV28,TRBJ2-4,NA,TGTGCCAGCAGTTCCCCCCGGGACATTGTGTCGTGGGTGAACATTCAGTACTTC,CASSSPRDIVSWVNIQYF
NA,TRBV29-1,TRBJ1-1,few,TGCAGCGCCAGGGGTGACACTGAAGCTTTCTTT,CSARGDTEAFF
NA,TRBV5-1,TRBJ2-3,NA,TGCGCCAGCAGCTTGGACTACTTTTTCACAGATACGCAGTATTTT,CASSLDYFFTDTQYF
NA,TRBV21-1,TRBJ2-7,NA,TGTGCCAGCAGTCAAACCCCACAAATACTAGCGGGCGACGAGCAGTACTTC,CASSQTPQILAGDEQYF
TRBD2,TRBV5-6,TRBJ2-3,once,TGTGCCAGCCACAGGAGGGGGGTAGCGGGAGTGGAGGGCACAGATACGCAGTATTTT,CASHRRGVAGVEGTDTQYF
NA,TRBV6-5,TRBJ1-2,NA,TGTGCCAGCAGGCCCATTACAGGGCCCTATGGCTACACCTTC,CASRPITGPYGYTF
NA,TRBV9,TRBJ2-7,NA,TGTGCCAGCAGCGCCAGTACGACAGGTCGGGACGAGCAGTACTTC,CASSASTTGRDEQYF
TRBD2,TRBV9,TRBJ2-3,NA,TGTGCCAGCAGCGACGTAGCGGGGTCTAGCACAGATACGCAGTATTTT,CASSDVAGSSTDTQYF
TRBD1,TRBV4-2,TRBJ1-6,NA,TGTGCCAGCAGCCAATCGACGGGGACAGGAGATTCACCCCTCCACTTT,CASSQSTGTGDSPLHF
TRBD2,TRBV7-6,TRBJ2-7,NA,TGTGCCAGCAGCTCCGGGACTAGCGGTTCCTACGAGCAGTACTTC,CASSSGTSGSYEQYF
TRBD1,TRBV10-1,TRBJ2-3,NA,TGCGCCAGCACACAAGACAGGGGCCCCGGAGATACGCAGTATTTT,CASTQDRGPGDTQYF